The 14 T cell receptor beta chains reported below all come from one sample, sequenced in a study of cytomegalovirus exposure and HLA in healthy donors. The primer mix had 60 Vbeta and 13 Jbeta primers. The assay was immunoSEQ multiplex PCR, and TCRdb's table has in-frame clones only and misses some. The sample has some 250,000 clones; roughly 80% are singletons. The sequenced sample consisted of PBMCs. These receptors were taken from a middle-aged woman in good health and CMV-seropositive.

This chain connects TRBV7-9 to TRBJ2-1, with 16 bases aligning to TRBD2. This CDR3 region has 14 residues. Germline V gene data show CDR1 as SEHNR and CDR2 as FQNEAQ (reference sequence). The V gene end was trimmed by 4 bases and the J gene end by 14 bases; junction bases not matched to a gene: 5. The CDR3 region has the DNA TGTGCCAGCAGCTCCTCCGGGACTAGCGGGGGGGAGTTCTTC. Translation gives CASSSSGTSGGEFF.

This clone was observed once. The chain is built from TRBV2 and TRBJ2-2; 11 nucleotides agree with TRBD2. The CDR3 consists of 15 residues. The V and J ends lost 4 bases and 8 bases, in that order; junction bases with no gene match: 6. CDR1 and CDR2 (germline): SNHLY, FYNNEI. CDR3 loop: CASSVRLAGRGELFF. DNA for the CDR3: TGTGCCAGCAGTGTTCGACTAGCGGGGAGGGGGGAGCTGTTTTTT.

In its sample, this clone was seen a few times. The chain couples TRBV27 to TRBJ2-6; 8 bases map to TRBD1. CDR1 MNHEY and CDR2 SMNVEV come from the germline V gene (reference sequence). The CDR3 runs 15 residues. V lost 10 bases and J lost 2; bases outside the gene matches: 7. The CDR3 DNA reads as TGTGCCACCGGACAGGGCAACCCTGGGGCCAACGTCCTGACTTTC. Translated, it gives CATGQGNPGANVLTF. Variable domain in full (rest from reference TRBV27 and TRBJ2-6): EAQVTQNPRYLITVTGKKLTVTCSQNMNHEYMSWYRQDPGLGLRQIYYSMNVEVTDKGDVPEGYKVSRKEKRNFPLILESPSPNQTSLYFCATGQGNPGANVLTFGAGSRLTVL.

The J gene is TRBJ2-1, the V gene TRBV2; TRBD2 aligns across 9 bases. The junction had 13 bases not matched to a gene; V was cut back by 0 bases and J by 7 bases. From germline, CDR1 is SNHLY and CDR2 FYNNEI. The CDR3 is made up of 18 amino acids. The CDR3 region has the DNA TGTGCCAGCAGTGAAGCCCCGCCTTCTAGCGGGGTGGGGAATGAGCAGTTCTTC. Residues: CASSEAPPSSGVGNEQFF.

The V and J genes are TRBV9 and TRBJ2-2, with 9 bases identical to TRBD2. The CDR3 covers 16 residues. The junction had 6 bases not matched to a gene; V was cut back by 1 base and J by 5 bases. Germline CDR1 is SGDLS and CDR2 is YYNGEE. The CDR3: CASSVNSGGQTGELFF. DNA of the CDR3: TGTGCCAGCAGCGTAAATAGCGGGGGACAGACCGGGGAGCTGTTTTTT.

This clone was seen a few times. The chain recombines TRBV6-1 with TRBJ2-7; 7 bases align to TRBD1. The CDR3 contains 12 residues. V trimming: 8 bases; J trimming: 4 bases; junction bases outside the gene matches: 5. CDR1 and CDR2 from the germline V gene are MNHNS and SASEGT. The CDR3 sequence is CASVSQGYEQYF. CDR3 bases: TGTGCCAGCGTCTCACAGGGGTACGAGCAGTACTTC.

This clone appeared once. This chain connects TRBV7-9 to TRBJ2-7; the match to TRBD1 covers 8 bases. Germline-derived CDR1 and CDR2 are SEHNR and FQNEAQ (reference sequence). This CDR3 contains 14 residues. The V segment lost 5 bases and the J segment 6 bases; nucleotides outside the gene matches: 9. The CDR3 coding sequence is TGTGCCAGCAGCCCCCAGCAGGGGGCCGGCGAGCAGTACTTC. Translated, it gives CASSPQQGAGEQYF.

The chain employs TRBV9 and TRBJ1-1; no reliable D call. The V gene lost 2 bases and the J gene lost 1 base, with 9 bases spanning the gap. Germline V gene sequence: CDR1 SGDLS, CDR2 YYNGEE. The CDR3 consists of 14 residues. This CDR3 is CASSVALRNTEAFF. In DNA, the CDR3 is TGTGCCAGCAGCGTGGCCCTCAGGAACACTGAAGCTTTCTTT.

V usage is TRBV6-5 and J usage is TRBJ1-1; D may be TRBD1 (5 bases). The CDR3 extends over 14 amino acids. V lost 5 bases to trimming and J lost 11 bases, with 21 bases between them. The germline V gene encodes CDR1 MNHEY and CDR2 SVGAGI. CDR3 bases: TGTGCCAGCAGTCCCGGCGGGTCCAAACGGGGGGCTTTCTTT. It encodes CASSPGGSKRGAFF.

The V and J genes are TRBV27 and TRBJ2-1; D is ambiguous. The CDR3 runs 13 residues. The germline gives CDR1 MNHEY, CDR2 SMNVEV (reference sequence). Trimming stripped 5 bases from V and 8 bases from J, with 13 bases between. Written as DNA, the CDR3 is TGTGCCAGCAGTATACGAGGTACCTATGAGCAGTTCTTC. It yields the protein CASSIRGTYEQFF.

This chain links TRBV19 with TRBJ1-4, with 10 bases that match TRBD1. V was pared by 6 bases and J by 8 bases, with 9 bases of the junction left unmatched. Per germline, CDR1 LNHDA and CDR2 SQIVND (reference sequence). This CDR3 has 15 residues. The CDR3 nucleotides are TGTGCCAGTAGCCGCGCCGGACAGGGGGGGGAAAAACTGTTTTTT. Protein sequence: CASSRAGQGGEKLFF.

CDR3 nucleotides: TGCGCCAGCAGCCTACTGAGGGTTCGAGACACCGGGGAGCTGTTTTTT. Its translation: CASSLLRVRDTGELFF. The chain uses TRBV4-1 and TRBJ2-2, with D possibly matching TRBD2 (5 bases). CDR3 size: 16 residues. V gave up 4 bases and J gave up 3 bases, with 15 bases separating them. Germline values: CDR1 MGHRA, CDR2 YSYEKL.

The chain links TRBV5-6 to TRBJ1-5, with D uncertain. With 1 base removed from V and 3 bases from J, the gap between germline ends came to 11 bases. This CDR3 is built from 15 residues. CDR1 and CDR2 from the germline V gene are SGHDT and YYEEEE. The DNA of the CDR3 is TGTGCCAGCAGCTTGTCCGGGAGCCACAATCAGCCCCAGCATTTT. Translated: CASSLSGSHNQPQHF. Supplemented by reference TRBV5-6 and TRBJ1-5, the full variable domain reads DAGVTQSPTHLIKTRGQQVTLRCSPKSGHDTVSWYQQALGQGPQFIFQYYEEEERQRGNFPDRFSGHQFPNYSSELNVNALLLGDSALYLCASSLSGSHNQPQHFGDGTRLSIL.

The V call is TRBV9, the J call TRBJ1-2, with 7 bases lining up with TRBD1. The germline CDR1 and CDR2 sequences are SGDLS and YYNGEE. J was trimmed by 5 bases and V by 0 bases; bases with no gene match: 1. The CDR3 is 13 amino acids. The CDR3 spells CASSVDRGYGYTF. In nucleotides, the CDR3 is TGTGCCAGCAGCGTAGACAGGGGATATGGCTACACCTTC.